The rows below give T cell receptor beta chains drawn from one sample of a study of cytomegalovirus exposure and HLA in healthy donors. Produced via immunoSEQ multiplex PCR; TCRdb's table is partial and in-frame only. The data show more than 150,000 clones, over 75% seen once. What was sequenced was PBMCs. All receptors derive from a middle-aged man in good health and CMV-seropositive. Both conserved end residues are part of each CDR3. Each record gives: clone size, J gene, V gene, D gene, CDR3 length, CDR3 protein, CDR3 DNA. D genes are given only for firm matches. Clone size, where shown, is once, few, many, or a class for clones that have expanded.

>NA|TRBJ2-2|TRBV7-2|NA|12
CASSHLSGELFF
TGTGCCAGCAGCCACTTATCCGGGGAGCTGTTTTTT
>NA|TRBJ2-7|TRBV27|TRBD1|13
CASSIDRGYEQYF
TGTGCCAGCAGTATAGACAGGGGCTACGAGCAGTACTTC
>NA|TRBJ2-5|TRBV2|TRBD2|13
CASRAGDQETQYF
TGTGCCAGCAGAGCGGGGGACCAAGAGACCCAGTACTTC
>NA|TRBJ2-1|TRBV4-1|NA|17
CASTGAIAGKVSNEQFF
TGCGCCAGCACCGGGGCGATCGCGGGGAAGGTGTCCAATGAGCAGTTCTTC
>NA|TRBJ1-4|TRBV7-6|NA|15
CASSPQDRGPEKLFF
TGTGCCAGCAGCCCACAGGACAGAGGGCCTGAAAAACTGTTTTTT
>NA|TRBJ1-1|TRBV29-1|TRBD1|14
CSGEPGQGYTEAFF
TGCAGCGGCGAACCGGGACAGGGGTACACTGAAGCTTTCTTT
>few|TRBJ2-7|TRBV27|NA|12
CASRAGTNEQYF
TGTGCCAGCAGGGCGGGGACCAACGAGCAGTACTTC
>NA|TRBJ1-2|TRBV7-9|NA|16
CASSLGVGQSGYGYTF
TGTGCCAGCAGCTTAGGAGTCGGGCAGTCGGGGTATGGCTACACCTTC
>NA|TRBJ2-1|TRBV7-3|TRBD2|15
CASRGTPGLEDEQFF
TGTGCCAGCAGGGGAACCCCGGGACTAGAAGATGAGCAGTTCTTC
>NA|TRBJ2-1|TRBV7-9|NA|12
CASSLVVVEQFF
TGTGCCAGCAGCTTAGTCGTTGTTGAGCAGTTCTTC
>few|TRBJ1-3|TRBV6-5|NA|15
CASSYQGFSGNTIYF
TGTGCCAGCAGTTATCAGGGATTCTCTGGAAACACCATATATTTT
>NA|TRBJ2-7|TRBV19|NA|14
CASSIDRHRDEQYF
TGTGCCAGTAGTATAGATCGACACCGAGACGAGCAGTACTTC
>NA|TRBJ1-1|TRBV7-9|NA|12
CSSSLSLLEAFF
TGTTCCAGCAGCTTATCCCTACTAGAAGCTTTCTTT
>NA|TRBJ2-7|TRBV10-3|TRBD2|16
CAISESMSSGGYEQYF
TGTGCCATCAGTGAGTCGATGTCCAGCGGGGGTTACGAGCAGTACTTC
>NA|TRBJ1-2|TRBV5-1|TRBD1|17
CASSLGGQGAAGGGYTF
TGCGCCAGCAGCTTGGGGGGACAGGGGGCCGCCGGGGGAGGCTACACCTTC
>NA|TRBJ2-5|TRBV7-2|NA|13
CASSPGLPPTQYF
TGTGCCAGCAGCCCGGGACTGCCTCCGACCCAGTACTTC
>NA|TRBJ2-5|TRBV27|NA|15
CASSLGGVEGETQYF
TGTGCCAGCAGTCTAGGGGGGGTTGAGGGAGAGACCCAGTACTTC
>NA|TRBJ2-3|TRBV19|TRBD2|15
CASRTSGGRTDTQYF
TGTGCCAGTAGGACTAGCGGGGGCCGCACAGATACGCAGTATTTT
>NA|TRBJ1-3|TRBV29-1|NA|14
CSVETNARGNTIYF
TGCAGCGTTGAAACAAACGCCAGAGGAAACACCATATATTTT
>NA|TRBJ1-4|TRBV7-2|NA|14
CASSVDSFNEKLFF
TGTGCCAGCAGCGTGGACAGTTTTAATGAAAAACTGTTTTTT
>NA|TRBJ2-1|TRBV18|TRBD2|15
CASSPRTSGYNEQFF
TGTGCCAGCTCACCTCGGACTAGCGGGTACAATGAGCAGTTCTTC
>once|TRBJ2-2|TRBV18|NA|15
CASSDGQLNTGELFF
TGTGCCAGCTCAGACGGACAGCTGAACACCGGGGAGCTGTTTTTT
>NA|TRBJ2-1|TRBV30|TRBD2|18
CAWTPFGTSGGNYNEQFF
TGTGCCTGGACCCCCTTCGGGACTAGCGGGGGTAACTACAATGAGCAGTTCTTC